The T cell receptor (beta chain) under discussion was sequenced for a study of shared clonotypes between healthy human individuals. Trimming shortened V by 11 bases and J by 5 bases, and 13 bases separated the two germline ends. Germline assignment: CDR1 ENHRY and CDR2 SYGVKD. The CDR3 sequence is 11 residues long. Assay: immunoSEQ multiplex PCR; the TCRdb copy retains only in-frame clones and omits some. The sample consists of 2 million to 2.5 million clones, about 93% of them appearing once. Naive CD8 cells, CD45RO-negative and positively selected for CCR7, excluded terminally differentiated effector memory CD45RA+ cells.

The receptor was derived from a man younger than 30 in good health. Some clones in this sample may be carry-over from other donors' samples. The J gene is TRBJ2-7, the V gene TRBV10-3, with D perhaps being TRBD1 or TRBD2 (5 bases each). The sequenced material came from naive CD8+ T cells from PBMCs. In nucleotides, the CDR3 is TGTGCCGTGGGACGGATGAACGAGCAGTACTTC. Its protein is CAVGRMNEQYF.